This entry lists 22 T cell receptor beta chains sequenced from one sample in a study of memory CD4+ T cells and cytomegalovirus serostatus. The table came from immunoSEQ multiplex PCR; TCRdb's copy has only in-frame clones and leaves some out. The sample includes 27,000 or so clones, about 80% of them seen just once. The sort gate was single viable CD3+CD4+CD8-CD45RO+ cells for memory CD4+ T cells. The sequencing input was memory CD4+ T cells from blood. The receptors derive from an adult in good health and CMV-seronegative.

This sequence joins TRBV19 and TRBJ2-7, with D uncertain. This CDR3 spans 13 amino acids. Germline V gene data show CDR1 as LNHDA and CDR2 as SQIVND (reference sequence). Trimming took off 4 bases at V and 3 bases at J, with 10 bases between the two ends. The CDR3 spells CASSTRTLYEQYF. CDR3 coding DNA: TGTGCCAGTAGTACAAGGACGCTCTACGAGCAGTACTTC.

This clone has just a few counts. The chain uses TRBV7-8 and TRBJ1-3, with 7 bases matching TRBD1. V gave up 0 bases and J gave up 4 bases; unmatched junction bases: 3. Germline V gene data show CDR1 as SGHVS and CDR2 as FQNEAQ. This CDR3 comprises 15 residues. The CDR3 region is CASSLAAGGGNTIYF. CDR3 sequence (DNA): TGTGCCAGCAGCTTAGCCGCAGGGGGAGGAAACACCATATATTTT.

The genes are TRBV11-2 and TRBJ1-6, with D unclear. The V gene's germline CDR1 is SGHAT and CDR2 FQNNGV. This CDR3 has 12 residues. Between the trimmed V and J ends, which lost 6 bases and 7 bases, there was a span of 7 bases. CDR3 coding DNA: TGTGCCAGCAGTCCCGTCAATTCACCCCTCCACTTT. Its protein product is CASSPVNSPLHF.

V is TRBV7-8 and J is TRBJ2-3; possibly TRBD1 for D (6 bases). The CDR3 is made up of 13 amino acids. V lost 0 bases and J 8 bases, leaving 9 bases between the germline ends. Germline lookup yields CDR1 SGHVS and CDR2 FQNEAQ. This chain's CDR3 is CASSLADSGTQYF. The CDR3 DNA sequence: TGTGCCAGCAGCTTAGCGGACAGCGGTACGCAGTATTTT.

This clone was detected only a few times. The chain employs TRBV5-4 and TRBJ2-3; D gene unclear. Germline V CDR1 and CDR2: SGHNT, YYREEE (reference sequence). The CDR3 is made up of 12 amino acids. Trimming removed 5 bases from V and 7 bases from J, with 11 bases in between. The CDR3 region is CASRFKGNTQYF. CDR3 nucleotide sequence: TGTGCCAGCAGGTTTAAAGGAAATACGCAGTATTTT.

The chain links TRBV10-2 to TRBJ2-5; D call uncertain. V was shortened by 0 bases and J by 11 bases, with 10 bases between the two germline ends. CDR1 is WSHSY and CDR2 is SAAADI in the germline V gene. This CDR3 has 12 amino acids. The CDR3 nucleotides read TGCGCCAGCAGTGAGTCCTCGGGTCGACAGTACTTC. Amino acid sequence: CASSESSGRQYF.

The V call is TRBV27, the J call TRBJ2-7; maybe TRBD1 (8 bases). Trimming removed 6 bases from V and 3 bases from J, with 15 bases in between. This CDR3 has 14 residues. The germline CDR1 and CDR2 sequences are MNHEY and SMNVEV (reference sequence). The CDR3 DNA reads as TGTGCCAGCAGGTTAAACAGGGGGGGCTACGAGCAGTACTTC. Protein product: CASRLNRGGYEQYF.

A few counts support this clone. The CDR3 nucleotides are TGTGCCAGCAGCTCAGTGGGACAGGGCGGAACCGGGGAGCTGTTTTTT. It is translated as CASSSVGQGGTGELFF. J is TRBJ2-2 and V is TRBV7-6; TRBD1 agrees at 9 bases. The CDR3 length is 16 residues. The germline V gene encodes CDR1 SGHVS and CDR2 FNYEAQ. Trimming removed 4 bases from V and 5 bases from J; junction bases left unmatched: 8.

This sequence joins TRBV5-5 and TRBJ2-7; D gene ambiguous. Germline V gene data show CDR1 as SGHKS and CDR2 as YYEKEE (reference sequence). This CDR3 is built from 11 residues. The V end was cut by 0 bases, the J end by 3 bases, with 1 base between. The DNA of the CDR3 is TGTGCCAGCAGCTTGGACTACGAGCAGTACTTC. This encodes CASSLDYEQYF.

The rearrangement uses TRBV10-2 and TRBJ2-2; the match to TRBD1 covers 8 bases. Germline V lookup: CDR1 WSHSY, CDR2 SAAADI. J gave up 5 bases and V 0 bases, and 5 bases lay outside the gene matches. The CDR3 covers 16 residues. The DNA of the CDR3 is TGCGCCAGCAGTGAGTCTAGGGACAGGTCTACCGGGGAGCTGTTTTTT. Its protein is CASSESRDRSTGELFF.

The V and J genes are TRBV19 and TRBJ2-5, with 8 bases matching TRBD2. CDR1 and CDR2 from the germline V gene are LNHDA and SQIVND (reference sequence). This CDR3 has 14 amino acids. V lost 5 bases and J lost 2; bases outside the gene matches: 4. CDR3: CASSLIAGQETQYF. DNA of the CDR3: TGTGCCAGTAGTTTAATAGCGGGGCAAGAGACCCAGTACTTC.

The chain has TRBV11-3 and TRBJ1-1; no clear D gene. The V and J ends lost 0 bases and 3 bases respectively, with 2 bases between them. In germline, CDR1 is SGHNT, CDR2 YENEEA. This CDR3 has 12 residues. The CDR3 loop is CASSLEDTEAFF. The CDR3, as DNA: TGTGCCAGCAGCTTAGAGGACACTGAAGCTTTCTTT.

Here the CDR3 reads CASSQGPGNEQFF. The CDR3 DNA is TGTGCCAGCAGCCAAGGGCCTGGAAATGAGCAGTTCTTC. The chain couples TRBV4-2 to TRBJ2-1; D unclear. V dropped 1 base and J dropped 7 bases, with 8 bases sitting between them. There are 13 residues in the CDR3. CDR1 is LGHNA, CDR2 YNFKEQ, per germline.

The J gene is TRBJ2-6, the V gene TRBV7-9; D possibly matches TRBD1 or TRBD2 (5 bases each). Trimming stripped 5 bases from V and 13 bases from J, with 18 bases between. The CDR3 covers 14 residues. The germline CDR1 and CDR2 sequences are SEHNR and FQNEAQ (reference sequence). The CDR3 loop is CASSKGLGTEVLTF. The CDR3 DNA reads as TGTGCCAGCAGCAAGGGGCTCGGGACGGAAGTCCTGACTTTC.

V is TRBV10-2 and J is TRBJ1-1; 8 bases line up with TRBD1. Losses at the gene ends were 4 bases for V and 2 bases for J; bases not matched to a gene: 3. Germline V gives CDR1 WSHSY, CDR2 SAAADI. The CDR3 contains 14 residues. CDR3 coding DNA: TGCGCCAGCAGTGCAGACAGGGGTAACACTGAAGCTTTCTTT. It encodes CASSADRGNTEAFF.

The V call is TRBV5-1, the J call TRBJ2-7; 14 positions agree with TRBD2. The CDR3 consists of 18 residues. Germline CDR1 and CDR2: SGHRS and YFSETQ. V shed 3 bases and J 2 bases; nucleotides not matched to a gene: 10. The CDR3 reads CASSSGLAGAFRTYEQYF. The CDR3 DNA sequence: TGCGCCAGCAGCTCGGGACTAGCGGGGGCCTTTCGAACCTACGAGCAGTACTTC. The whole variable domain, remainder taken from reference TRBV5-1 and TRBJ2-7, is KAGVTQTPRYLIKTRGQQVTLSCSPISGHRSVSWYQQTPGQGLQFLFEYFSETQRNKGNFPGRFSGRQFSNSRSEMNVSTLELGDSALYLCASSSGLAGAFRTYEQYFGPGTRLTVT.

The chain couples TRBV28 to TRBJ2-5, with 14 bases identical to TRBD2. The CDR3 covers 16 residues. CDR1 is MDHEN and CDR2 is SYDVKM in the germline V gene. The J segment lost 2 bases and the V segment lost 6 bases, leaving 5 bases of the junction unmatched. CDR3 sequence reads: CASRTGTSGGQETQYF. CDR3 nucleotides: TGTGCCAGCAGGACCGGGACTAGCGGGGGTCAAGAGACCCAGTACTTC.

In its sample, this clone was seen once. The V and J genes are TRBV25-1 and TRBJ1-2, with D tentatively TRBD1 (5 bases). V dropped 4 bases and J dropped 8 bases, with 11 bases sitting between them. The CDR3 runs to 12 residues. Germline CDR1 is MGHDK and CDR2 is SYGVNS. As DNA, the CDR3 is TGTGCCAGCAGTGGGCCAGGGAGCGGCTACACCTTC. Its translation: CASSGPGSGYTF.

This chain connects TRBV19 to TRBJ1-6, with D hard to call. The CDR3 is made up of 14 amino acids. V was trimmed by 1 base and J by 6 bases, leaving 7 bases between them. Germline assignment: CDR1 LNHDA and CDR2 SQIVND (reference sequence). The CDR3 DNA is TGTGCCAGTAGTATAGGTAGCGGTAATTCACCCCTCCACTTT. Residues: CASSIGSGNSPLHF.

This clone was seen only a few times. The J gene is TRBJ2-2, the V gene TRBV20-1, with D possibly matching TRBD1 (5 bases). Germline V gene lookup returns CDR1 DFQATT and CDR2 SNEGSKA (reference sequence). This CDR3 comprises 11 residues. V was clipped by 4 bases and J by 5 bases, with 5 bases between them. CDR3 loop: CSAKGTGELFF. The DNA of the CDR3 is TGCAGTGCTAAGGGGACCGGGGAGCTGTTTTTT.

The chain uses TRBV2 and TRBJ1-5, with D perhaps matching TRBD1 (5 bases). The CDR3 is 15 amino acids. Germline V gene data show CDR1 as SNHLY and CDR2 as FYNNEI. The ends were cut back, 2 bases at V and 7 bases at J, with 15 bases in the middle. CDR3: CASSENPQGGQPQHF. In DNA form, the CDR3 reads TGTGCCAGCAGTGAAAATCCCCAGGGCGGGCAGCCCCAGCATTTT.

This clone was observed a single time. The chain has TRBV10-1 and TRBJ2-7; D is undetermined. V gave up 2 bases and J gave up 5 bases, with 7 bases separating them. CDR3 length: 12 residues. Per germline, CDR1 WNHNN and CDR2 SYGVQD (reference sequence). The chain's CDR3 is CASSERVDEQYF. The DNA for the CDR3 is TGCGCCAGCAGTGAGAGGGTAGACGAGCAGTACTTC.